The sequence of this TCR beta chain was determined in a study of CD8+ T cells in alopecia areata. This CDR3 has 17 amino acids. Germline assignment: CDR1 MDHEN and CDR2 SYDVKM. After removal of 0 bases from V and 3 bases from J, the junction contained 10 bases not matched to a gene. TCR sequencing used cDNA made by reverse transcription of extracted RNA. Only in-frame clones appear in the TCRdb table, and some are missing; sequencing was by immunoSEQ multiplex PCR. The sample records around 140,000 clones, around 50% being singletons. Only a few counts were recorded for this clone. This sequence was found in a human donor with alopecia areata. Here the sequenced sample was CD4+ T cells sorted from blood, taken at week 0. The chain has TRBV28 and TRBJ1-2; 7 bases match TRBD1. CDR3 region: CASSLWAWAGGDYGYTF. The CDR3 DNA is TGTGCCAGCAGTTTATGGGCGTGGGCAGGGGGGGACTATGGCTACACCTTC.